This T cell receptor beta chain was captured in a study of shared clonotypes between healthy human individuals. On this clone itself: The antigen is unknown. The identical CDR3 is also encoded by other nucleotide sequences in the sample.

Participating donors were healthy, HIV-negative adults free of recent acute infections or vaccinations. Profiling relied on immunoSEQ multiplex PCR, and the TCRdb table lists in-frame clones only, not all of them. The table records 170,000 or so clones, 65% to 80% of them present only once. The V segment lost 4 bases and the J segment 4 bases; nucleotides outside the gene matches: 6. Germline values: CDR1 SGHTA, CDR2 FQGNSA. The CDR3 spans 15 residues. The study's findings and limits: Memory subsets generally showed lower estimated richness than naive subsets.

Sequencing was carried out using memory CD4+ T cells sorted from blood. Subset indicated: CD45RA-negative fraction. This receptor was taken from a man aged 30-40 years in good health. The chain employs TRBV7-2 and TRBJ1-2; TRBD1 aligns across 10 bases. The CDR3 DNA reads as TGTGCCAGCAGCTCCCGGGACAGGGGACTCTATGGCTACACCTTC. Encoded protein: CASSSRDRGLYGYTF. Looking up the rest from reference TRBV7-2 and TRBJ1-2 gives the full variable domain: GAGVSQSPSNKVTEKGKDVELRCDPISGHTALYWYRQSLGQGLEFLIYFQGNSAPDKSGLPSDRFSAERTGGSVSTLTIQRTQQEDSAVYLCASSSRDRGLYGYTFGSGTRLTVV.